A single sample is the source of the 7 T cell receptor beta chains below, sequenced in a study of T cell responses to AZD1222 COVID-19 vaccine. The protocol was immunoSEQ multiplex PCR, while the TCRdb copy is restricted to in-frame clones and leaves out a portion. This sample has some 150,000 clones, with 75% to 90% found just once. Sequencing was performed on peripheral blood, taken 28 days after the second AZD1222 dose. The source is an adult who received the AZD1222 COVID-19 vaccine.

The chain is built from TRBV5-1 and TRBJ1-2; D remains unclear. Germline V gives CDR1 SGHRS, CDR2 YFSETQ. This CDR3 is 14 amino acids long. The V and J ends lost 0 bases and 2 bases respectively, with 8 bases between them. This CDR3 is CASSLEGRNYGYTF. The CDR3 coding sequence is TGCGCCAGCAGCTTGGAAGGACGAAACTATGGCTACACCTTC.

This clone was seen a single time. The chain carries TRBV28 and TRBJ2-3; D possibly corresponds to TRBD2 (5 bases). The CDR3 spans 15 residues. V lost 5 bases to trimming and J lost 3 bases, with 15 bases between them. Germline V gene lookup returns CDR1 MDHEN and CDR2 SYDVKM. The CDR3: CASSPSRDWTDTQYF. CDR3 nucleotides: TGTGCCAGCAGTCCTAGCCGGGATTGGACAGATACGCAGTATTTT.

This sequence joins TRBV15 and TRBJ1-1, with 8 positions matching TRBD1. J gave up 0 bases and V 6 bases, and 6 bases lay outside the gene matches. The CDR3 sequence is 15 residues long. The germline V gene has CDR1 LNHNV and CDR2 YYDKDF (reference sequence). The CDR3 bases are TGTGCCACCAGTACGACAGGGGCTATGAACACTGAAGCTTTCTTT. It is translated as CATSTTGAMNTEAFF.

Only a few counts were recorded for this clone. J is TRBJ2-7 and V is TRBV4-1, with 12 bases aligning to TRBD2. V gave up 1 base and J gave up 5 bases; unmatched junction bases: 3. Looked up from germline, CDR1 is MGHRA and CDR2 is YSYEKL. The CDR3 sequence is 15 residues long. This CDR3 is CASSQALAGGDEQYF. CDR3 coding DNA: TGCGCCAGCAGCCAAGCTCTAGCGGGAGGGGACGAGCAGTACTTC.

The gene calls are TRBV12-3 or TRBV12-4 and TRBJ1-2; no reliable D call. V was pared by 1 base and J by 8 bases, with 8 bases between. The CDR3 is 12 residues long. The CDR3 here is CASSLGVSGYTF. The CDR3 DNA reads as TGTGCCAGCAGTTTAGGGGTTTCGGGCTACACCTTC.

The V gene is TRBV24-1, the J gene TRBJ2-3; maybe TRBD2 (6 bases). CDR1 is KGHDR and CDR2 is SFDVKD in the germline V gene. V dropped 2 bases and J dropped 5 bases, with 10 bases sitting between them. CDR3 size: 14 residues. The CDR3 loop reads CATSDSGTQDTQYF. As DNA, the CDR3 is TGTGCCACCAGTGATTCGGGGACTCAAGATACGCAGTATTTT.

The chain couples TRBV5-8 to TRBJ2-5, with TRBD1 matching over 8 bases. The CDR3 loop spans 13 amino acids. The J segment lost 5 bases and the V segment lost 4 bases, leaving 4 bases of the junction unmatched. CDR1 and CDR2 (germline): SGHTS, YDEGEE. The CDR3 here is CASSRDRLETQYF. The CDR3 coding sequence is TGTGCCAGCAGCCGGGACAGGTTGGAGACCCAGTACTTC.